The 30 T cell receptor beta chains below were found in one sample sequenced in a study of T cells in women clearing cervical HPV infection. Data came from immunoSEQ multiplex PCR; TCRdb stores just in-frame clones and leaves some out. The sample totals fewer than 40,000 clones. Sequencing was done on a sample of blood buffy coat. Receptor source: a woman between 18 and 75 years old with a cervical HPV16 infection that either progressed to CIN3+ or cleared (not recorded which).

Of note for this clone: The read ends 3 residues before the CDR3 terminus; that terminus is restored from the germline J gene. This sequence joins TRBV29-1 and TRBJ2-7; D unresolved. Germline-derived CDR1 and CDR2 are SQVTM and ANQGSEA. The V gene lost 4 bases and the J gene lost 0 bases, with 10 bases spanning the gap. The CDR3 has 13 residues. Incomplete CDR3 DNA: TGCAGCGTTGTCGCGGCGCGCTCCTACGAG. Translating gives CSVVAARSYE. The CDR3, in full, reads CSVVAARSYEQYF.

Of note for this clone: The read ends 3 residues before the CDR3 terminus; that terminus is restored from the germline J gene. This chain connects TRBV5-6 to TRBJ1-1, with unresolved D. The CDR3 consists of 13 residues. Germline V gene data show CDR1 as SGHDT and CDR2 as YYEEEE. The V end was cut by 1 base, the J end by 3 bases, with 7 bases between. The CDR3: CASSLIGDTEAFF. The sequenced CDR3 bases are TGTGCCAGCAGCTTGATCGGGGACACTGAA.

In regard to this clone: The CDR3 is cut off 3 residues early in the read; its end comes from the germline J gene. This chain uses TRBV20-1 with TRBJ1-1, with 8 bases that match TRBD1. The CDR3 has 14 residues. The V and J ends lost 6 bases and 6 bases, in that order; junction bases with no gene match: 12. The germline CDR1 and CDR2 sequences are DFQATT and SNEGSKA (reference sequence). CDR3 loop: CSATTGGKYSEAFF. The CDR3 bases that were read are TGCAGTGCAACCACAGGGGGAAAGTACTCTGAA.

Details on this clone: The sequenced fragment ends 3 residues before the CDR3 boundary, so the rest is inferred from the germline J gene. The chain combines TRBV6-4 with TRBJ2-3, with 12 bases fitting TRBD2. The CDR3 has 15 residues. Trimming at V came to 4 bases and at J to 5 bases, leaving 4 bases not matched to a gene. Germline CDR1 reads MRHNA; CDR2 reads SNTAGT. CDR3 bases read: TGTGCCAGCAGTGCTTCTAGCGGGGGGGGAGATACG. It yields the protein CASSASSGGGDT. The entire CDR3 is CASSASSGGGDTQYF.

Concerning this clone itself: The DNA ends 3 residues before the CDR3 does, and the rest of the CDR3 is filled in from the germline J gene. The rearrangement joins TRBV18 to TRBJ2-7; D perhaps matches TRBD1 (5 bases). Germline assignment: CDR1 KGHSH and CDR2 LQKENI. This CDR3 comprises 14 residues. V shed 3 bases and J shed 5 bases, with 14 bases lying between them. The CDR3 spells CASSPSQGLDEQYF. The sequenced CDR3 bases are TGTGCCAGCTCACCCAGCCAGGGCCTCGACGAG.

Comment on this clone: The read gets to within 3 residues of the CDR3 end, and the germline J gene fills in the rest. The V gene is TRBV11-1, the J gene TRBJ2-1; unclear D gene. This CDR3 contains 14 residues. CDR1 and CDR2 from the germline V gene are SGHAT and FQDESV (reference sequence). V was trimmed by 2 bases and J by 3 bases, leaving 8 bases between them. The CDR3 spells CASSLLQNYNEQFF. The DNA read from the CDR3 is TGTGCCAGCAGCTTACTACAGAACTACAATGAG.

About this clone: The sequenced fragment ends 3 residues before the CDR3 boundary, so the rest is inferred from the germline J gene. The gene calls are TRBV20-1 and TRBJ2-3, with D maybe TRBD2 (7 bases). V was shortened by 6 bases and J by 3 bases, with 13 bases between the two germline ends. From germline, CDR1 is DFQATT and CDR2 SNEGSKA (reference sequence). This CDR3 comprises 13 residues. CDR3 region: CSAQRGGTDTQYF. CDR3 DNA, as far as it was read: TGCAGTGCCCAGAGGGGGGGGACAGATACG.

As concerns this clone: Coverage ceases 3 residues before the CDR3 finishes, and the germline J gene fills in the end. The chain couples TRBV11-2 to TRBJ2-5; 8 bases line up with TRBD2. Per germline, CDR1 SGHAT and CDR2 FQNNGV. The CDR3 totals 15 residues. J lost 5 bases, V lost 1 base, and 6 bases had no gene match. Partial CDR3 DNA: TGTGCCAGCAGCTTAGGCGTTAGCGGGGCGGAGACC. Encoded protein: CASSLGVSGAET. The full CDR3 is CASSLGVSGAETQYF.

About this clone itself: The read halts 3 residues ahead of the CDR3 end, with the missing end drawn from the germline J gene. This chain joins TRBV5-1 and TRBJ2-1; 9 bases map to TRBD2. The length of the CDR3 is 16 residues. With V trimmed by 4 bases and J by 0 bases, 5 bases remained unmatched. CDR1 and CDR2 from the germline V gene are SGHRS and YFSETQ. The chain's CDR3 is CASSRMGLASYNEQFF. CDR3 DNA, as far as it was read: TGCGCCAGCAGCAGGATGGGACTAGCCTCCTACAATGAG.

In the case of this clone: The DNA ends 3 residues before the CDR3 does, and the rest of the CDR3 is filled in from the germline J gene. The chain uses TRBV20-1 and TRBJ2-1; maybe TRBD1 (6 bases). This CDR3 region has 13 residues. Trimming took 3 bases from V and 0 from J, leaving 6 bases between them. CDR1 and CDR2 (germline): DFQATT, SNEGSKA (reference sequence). Here the CDR3 reads CSARTGSYNEQFF. CDR3 DNA, as far as it was read: TGCAGTGCTAGGACAGGCTCCTACAATGAG.

In regard to this clone: Read sequence stops 3 residues before the CDR3 end, and the germline J gene provides the missing end. The chain joins TRBV20-1 to TRBJ2-7, with TRBD1 matching 9 bases. Germline lookup yields CDR1 DFQATT and CDR2 SNEGSKA (reference sequence). The V gene end was trimmed by 2 bases and the J gene end by 2 bases; junction bases not matched to a gene: 4. This CDR3 comprises 14 residues. The CDR3 DNA, read in part, is TGCAGTGCTAGAAAGGACAGGGGACCCTACGAG. Its translation: CSARKDRGPYE. The whole CDR3 reads CSARKDRGPYEQYF.

In the case of this clone: The missing CDR3 end, 3 residues past where the read stops, is filled in from the germline J gene. V and J are TRBV5-6 and TRBJ1-4, with D tentatively TRBD1 (6 bases). Germline assignment: CDR1 SGHDT and CDR2 YYEEEE. This CDR3 is 14 amino acids long. Trimming stripped 4 bases from V and 4 bases from J, with 11 bases between. The CDR3 protein is CASSLGQFNEKLFF. The sequenced CDR3 bases are TGTGCCAGCAGCCTAGGACAGTTTAATGAAAAA.

Concerning this clone itself: The read terminates 3 residues ahead of where the CDR3 ends, so the germline J gene completes it. The V call is TRBV5-1, the J call TRBJ2-7, with TRBD2 matching 7 bases. Germline CDR1 reads SGHRS; CDR2 reads YFSETQ. The V and J ends lost 4 bases and 3 bases, in that order; junction bases with no gene match: 7. The length of the CDR3 is 14 residues. CDR3 DNA (partial): TGCGCCAGCAGCCCTGGTGGGGGGGGCTACGAG. It is translated as CASSPGGGGYE. The entire CDR3 protein reads CASSPGGGGYEQYF.

Concerning this clone: The read falls 3 residues short of the CDR3 end, and the missing part is taken from the germline J gene. The J gene is TRBJ1-5, the V gene TRBV13; 9 bases map to TRBD1. The J segment lost 6 bases and the V segment lost 5 bases, leaving 8 bases of the junction unmatched. The CDR3 length is 15 residues. CDR1 and CDR2 (germline): PRHDT, FYEKMQ (reference sequence). CDR3 bases read: TGTGCCAGCAGCAACACGGGACAGGGCCCTCAGCCC. This encodes CASSNTGQGPQP. The whole CDR3 sequence reads CASSNTGQGPQPQHF.

Details on this clone: The observed sequence ends 3 residues before the CDR3 terminus, with the missing tail filled in from the germline J gene. The gene calls are TRBV14 and TRBJ2-1; D is perhaps TRBD1 or TRBD2 (5 bases each). The V gene's germline CDR1 is SGHDN and CDR2 FVKESK. The V and J ends lost 2 bases and 0 bases respectively, with 8 bases between them. The CDR3 loop spans 15 amino acids. The CDR3 DNA, read in part, is TGTGCCAGCAGCCAACCAGGGAGCTCCTACAATGAG. This codes for CASSQPGSSYNE. The CDR3 reads in full as CASSQPGSSYNEQFF. The complete variable domain, with remaining parts taken from reference TRBV14 and TRBJ2-1, reads EAGVTQFPSHSVIEKGQTVTLRCDPISGHDNLYWYRRVMGKEIKFLLHFVKESKQDESGMPNNRFLAERTGGTYSTLKVQPAELEDSGVYFCASSQPGSSYNEQFFGPGTRLTVL.

Worth noting for this clone: The read comes to an end 3 residues before the CDR3 does, leaving the germline J gene to fill in the end. The chain employs TRBV20-1 and TRBJ1-4; D is unresolved. There are 13 residues in the CDR3. CDR1 and CDR2 from the germline V gene are DFQATT and SNEGSKA (reference sequence). The V end was cut by 3 bases, the J end by 6 bases, with 11 bases between. CDR3 DNA, as far as it was read: TGCAGTGCTAGTTCCGGACTTGATGAAAAA. Residues: CSASSGLDEK. The entire CDR3 is CSASSGLDEKLFF.

Points on this clone: The read gets to within 3 residues of the CDR3 end, and the germline J gene fills in the rest. The rearrangement links TRBV10-1 to TRBJ1-1, with D possibly TRBD1 on 5 matching bases. V shed 6 bases and J shed 1 base, with 9 bases lying between them. The CDR3 has 13 amino acids. From germline, CDR1 is WNHNN and CDR2 SYGVQD (reference sequence). CDR3 in amino acids: CASRAQGNTEAFF. CDR3 bases read: TGCGCCAGCAGGGCTCAGGGGAACACTGAA.

Concerning this clone itself: Read sequence stops 3 residues before the CDR3 end, and the germline J gene provides the missing end. J is TRBJ1-5 and V is TRBV9, with 7 bases fitting TRBD1. The V segment lost 2 bases and the J segment 6 bases; nucleotides outside the gene matches: 8. CDR3 length equals 15 residues. CDR1 and CDR2 from the germline V gene are SGDLS and YYNGEE. CDR3 DNA (partial): TGTGCCAGCAGCGTGAGACCGGGACAGACTCAGCCC. Amino acid sequence: CASSVRPGQTQP. The full CDR3 sequence reads CASSVRPGQTQPQHF. The entire variable domain, with the rest obtained from reference TRBV9 and TRBJ1-5, is as follows: DSGVTQTPKHLITATGQRVTLRCSPRSGDLSVYWYQQSLDQGLQFLIQYYNGEERAKGNILERFSAQQFPDLHSELNLSSLELGDSALYFCASSVRPGQTQPQHFGDGTRLSIL.

To note about this clone: The missing CDR3 end, 3 residues past where the read stops, is filled in from the germline J gene. The chain carries TRBV6-2 or TRBV6-3 and TRBJ2-3; D perhaps matches TRBD1 (5 bases). V was pared by 2 bases and J by 3 bases, with 12 bases between. Germline assignment: CDR1 MNHEY and CDR2 SVGEGT. CDR3 length: 15 residues. CDR3 amino acids: CASSYTLGVTDTQYF. Partial CDR3 DNA: TGTGCCAGCAGTTACACCCTAGGGGTGACAGATACG.

Of note for this clone: The CDR3 end falls 3 residues outside the read, so it is completed with the germline J gene. The chain employs TRBV2 and TRBJ1-3; no clear D gene. Germline V CDR1 and CDR2: SNHLY, FYNNEI. V lost 0 bases to trimming and J lost 0 bases, with 12 bases between them. This CDR3 is 17 amino acids long. The CDR3 protein is CASSEALRATSGNTIYF. The covered CDR3 bases are TGTGCCAGCAGTGAAGCGCTTAGGGCGACCTCTGGAAACACC.

Details on this clone: The CDR3 end lies 3 residues beyond the end of the read and is filled in from the germline J gene. The chain couples TRBV6-4 to TRBJ2-3; 7 bases match TRBD2. Trimming took 3 bases from V and 4 from J; bases not matched to a gene: 7. The CDR3 covers 15 residues. The germline V gene encodes CDR1 MRHNA and CDR2 SNTAGT. The CDR3 is CASSEEPSGADTQYF. CDR3 bases read: TGTGCCAGCAGTGAAGAGCCGAGCGGGGCAGATACG.

Regarding this clone: The read is 3 residues too short to cover the CDR3 end, so that end is filled in from the germline J gene. The rearrangement joins TRBV5-6 to TRBJ1-3; 7 bases map to TRBD1. This CDR3 spans 15 amino acids. Per germline, CDR1 SGHDT and CDR2 YYEEEE. Trimming at V came to 2 bases and at J to 6 bases, leaving 8 bases not matched to a gene. The CDR3 DNA, read in part, is TGTGCCAGCAGCTTATTTGACAGGGTATTAAACACC. This translates into CASSLFDRVLNT. In full, the CDR3 is CASSLFDRVLNTIYF.

A remark on this clone: The CDR3 is cut off 3 residues early in the read; its end comes from the germline J gene. The V gene is TRBV2, the J gene TRBJ1-6, with 11 bases that match TRBD1. The CDR3 has 15 amino acids. With 3 bases clipped from V and 10 bases from J, the junction kept 5 bases outside the gene matches. The V gene's germline CDR1 is SNHLY and CDR2 FYNNEI. The sequenced CDR3 bases are TGTGCCAGCAGTGACCGGACAGGGGGCGGGTCACCC. It encodes CASSDRTGGGSP. The whole CDR3 protein is CASSDRTGGGSPLHF.

Turning to this clone: The missing CDR3 end, 3 residues past where the read stops, is filled in from the germline J gene. V gene TRBV10-3 combines with J gene TRBJ2-1; 7 positions agree with TRBD1. This CDR3 comprises 14 residues. Germline V gene data show CDR1 as ENHRY and CDR2 as SYGVKD. V lost 7 bases and J lost 0; bases outside the gene matches: 3. CDR3 sequence: CAIKGQSSYNEQFF. CDR3 DNA (partial): TGTGCCATCAAGGGACAGAGCTCCTACAATGAG.

Comments on this clone: The observed sequence ends 3 residues before the CDR3 terminus, with the missing tail filled in from the germline J gene. V and J are TRBV4-1 and TRBJ1-6; 9 nucleotides align to TRBD1. CDR3 length: 16 amino acids. From germline, CDR1 is MGHRA and CDR2 YSYEKL. J lost 9 bases, V lost 3 bases, and 9 bases had no gene match. Here the CDR3 reads CASSHMPTGGTSPLHF. The covered CDR3 bases are TGCGCCAGCAGCCATATGCCGACAGGGGGAACTTCACCC.

Note on this clone: The read ends 3 residues shy of where the CDR3 ends; the end is completed using the germline J gene. V usage is TRBV20-1 and J usage is TRBJ2-5, with 7 nucleotides matching TRBD2. With 7 bases clipped from V and 4 bases from J, the junction kept 9 bases outside the gene matches. Germline CDR1 reads DFQATT; CDR2 reads SNEGSKA (reference sequence). The CDR3 covers 13 residues. The CDR3 DNA, read in part, is TGCAGTGGACCACGGGGGGAGGTAGAGACC. It yields the protein CSGPRGEVET. The whole CDR3 sequence reads CSGPRGEVETQYF.

About this clone itself: The read stops 3 residues short of the end of the CDR3; the missing end is completed from the germline J gene. This sequence joins TRBV19 and TRBJ2-1; D may be TRBD2 (7 bases). The CDR3 is made up of 16 amino acids. Germline V gene lookup returns CDR1 LNHDA and CDR2 SQIVND (reference sequence). Trimming shortened V by 7 bases and J by 7 bases, and 23 bases separated the two germline ends. This chain's CDR3 is CASKQIIRGARNEQFF. The part of the CDR3 DNA that was read is TGTGCCAGTAAACAGATAATCCGGGGGGCTAGGAATGAG.

On this clone: The CDR3 extends 3 residues past the end of the read, so its final part is completed from the germline J gene. V and J are TRBV20-1 and TRBJ1-1; maybe TRBD1 (5 bases). Deletions cut 1 base from V and 2 bases from J, with 11 bases between. Germline-derived CDR1 and CDR2 are DFQATT and SNEGSKA (reference sequence). The CDR3 has 14 residues. The CDR3 here is CSARVRQTNTEAFF. Incomplete CDR3 DNA: TGCAGTGCTAGAGTAAGACAGACCAACACTGAA.

For this clone: Read sequence stops 3 residues before the CDR3 end, and the germline J gene provides the missing end. The chain links TRBV2 to TRBJ2-3; 11 bases align to TRBD2. V dropped 5 bases and J dropped 2; count of bases not matched to a gene: 3. The CDR3 contains 15 residues. Germline-derived CDR1 and CDR2 are SNHLY and FYNNEI. This chain's CDR3 is CASSRLAGTTDTQYF. The CDR3 bases that were read are TGTGCCAGCAGTCGACTAGCGGGGACCACAGATACG.

As regards this clone: The read halts 3 residues ahead of the CDR3 end, with the missing end drawn from the germline J gene. This rearrangement joins TRBV6-2 or TRBV6-3 to TRBJ2-4, with TRBD1 matching 7 bases. The CDR3 length is 12 residues. Germline CDR1 MNHEY, CDR2 SVGEGT. CDR3 amino acids: CASSARRTGQYF. Incomplete CDR3 DNA: TGTGCCAGCAGTGCCCGTCGGACAGGT.